The clone carrying this T cell receptor beta chain was observed once. The antigen is undetermined. The data are from a study of somatic mutations in cytotoxic T cells in rheumatoid arthritis. Overall study findings and caveats: The largest CD8+ clone made up over 20% of CD8+ cells in 8 of 65 patients.

Germline values: CDR1 SGHDN, CDR2 FVKESK. V lost 1 base and J lost 5, with 3 bases in between. This CDR3 comprises 12 residues. Assay: immunoSEQ multiplex PCR; the TCRdb copy retains only in-frame clones and omits some. Found here are about 7,000 clones, just under 80% of them singletons; the top ten hold 11%. The sequence was obtained from an adult with rheumatoid arthritis. J is TRBJ1-3 and V is TRBV14; D remains unclear. The sequencing input was CD8+ T cells sorted from blood. The CDR3 sequence: CASSQVRNTIYF. As DNA, the CDR3 is TGTGCCAGCAGCCAAGTCCGAAACACCATATATTTT.